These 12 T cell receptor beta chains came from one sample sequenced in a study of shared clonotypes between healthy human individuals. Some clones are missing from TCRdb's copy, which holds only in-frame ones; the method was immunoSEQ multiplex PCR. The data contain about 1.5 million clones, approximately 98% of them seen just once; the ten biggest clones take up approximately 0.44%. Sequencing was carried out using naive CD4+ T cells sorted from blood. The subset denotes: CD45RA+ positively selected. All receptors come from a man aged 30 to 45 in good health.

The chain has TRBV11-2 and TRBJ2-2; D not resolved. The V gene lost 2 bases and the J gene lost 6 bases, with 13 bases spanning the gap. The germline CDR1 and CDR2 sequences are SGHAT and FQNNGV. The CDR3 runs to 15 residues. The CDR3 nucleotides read TGTGCCAGCAGCTTACCCGGCGGTTCGTCCGGGGAGCTGTTTTTT. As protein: CASSLPGGSSGELFF.

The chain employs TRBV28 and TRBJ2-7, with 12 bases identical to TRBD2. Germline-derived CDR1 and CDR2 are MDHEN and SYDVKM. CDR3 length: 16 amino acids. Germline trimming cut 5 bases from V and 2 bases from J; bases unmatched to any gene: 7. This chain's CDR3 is CASSKRTSGTPYEQYF. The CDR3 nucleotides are TGTGCCAGCAGTAAACGGACTAGCGGGACCCCCTACGAGCAGTACTTC. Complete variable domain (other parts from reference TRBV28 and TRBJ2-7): DVKVTQSSRYLVKRTGEKVFLECVQDMDHENMFWYRQDPGLGLRLIYFSYDVKMKEKGDIPEGYSVSREKKERFSLILESASTNQTSMYLCASSKRTSGTPYEQYFGPGTRLTVT.

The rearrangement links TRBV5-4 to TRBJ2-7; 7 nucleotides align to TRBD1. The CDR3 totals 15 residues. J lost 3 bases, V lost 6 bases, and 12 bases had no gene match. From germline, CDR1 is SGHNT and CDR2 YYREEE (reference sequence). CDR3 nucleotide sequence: TGTGCCAGCACCCCCGGGACAGCAAATATCTACGAGCAGTACTTC. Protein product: CASTPGTANIYEQYF.

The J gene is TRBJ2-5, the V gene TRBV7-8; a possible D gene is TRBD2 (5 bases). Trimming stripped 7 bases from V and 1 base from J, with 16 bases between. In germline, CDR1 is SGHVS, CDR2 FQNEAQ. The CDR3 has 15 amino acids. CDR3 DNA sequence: TGTGCCAGCAACGAACCGAGGGTCTCCCAAGAGACCCAGTACTTC. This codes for CASNEPRVSQETQYF.

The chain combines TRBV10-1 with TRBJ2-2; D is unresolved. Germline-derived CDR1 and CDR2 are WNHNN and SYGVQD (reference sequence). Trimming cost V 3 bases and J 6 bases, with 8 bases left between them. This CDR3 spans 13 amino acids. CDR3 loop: CASSDWRAGELFF. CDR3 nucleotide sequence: TGCGCCAGCAGTGATTGGCGTGCCGGGGAGCTGTTTTTT.

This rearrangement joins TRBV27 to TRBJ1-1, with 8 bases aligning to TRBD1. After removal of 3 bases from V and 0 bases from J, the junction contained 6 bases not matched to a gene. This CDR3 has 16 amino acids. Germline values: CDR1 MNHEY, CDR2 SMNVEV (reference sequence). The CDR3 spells CASSLRTGRVNTEAFF. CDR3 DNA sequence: TGTGCCAGCAGTTTGAGGACAGGGCGGGTGAACACTGAAGCTTTCTTT.

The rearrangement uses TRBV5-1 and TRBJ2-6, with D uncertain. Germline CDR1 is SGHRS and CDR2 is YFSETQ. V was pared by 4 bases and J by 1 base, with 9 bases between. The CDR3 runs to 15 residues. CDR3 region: CASSVGPSGANVLTF. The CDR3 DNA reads TGCGCCAGCAGCGTTGGTCCATCTGGGGCCAACGTCCTGACTTTC.

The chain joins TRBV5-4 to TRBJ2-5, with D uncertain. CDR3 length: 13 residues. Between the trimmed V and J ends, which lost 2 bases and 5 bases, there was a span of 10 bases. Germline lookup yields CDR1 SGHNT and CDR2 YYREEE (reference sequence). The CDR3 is CASSFDKRETQYF. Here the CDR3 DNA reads TGTGCCAGCAGCTTTGATAAGAGGGAGACCCAGTACTTC. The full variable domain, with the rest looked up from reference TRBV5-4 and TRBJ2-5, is ETGVTQSPTHLIKTRGQQVTLRCSSQSGHNTVSWYQQALGQGPQFIFQYYREEENGRGNFPPRFSGLQFPNYSSELNVNALELDDSALYLCASSFDKRETQYFGPGTRLLVL.

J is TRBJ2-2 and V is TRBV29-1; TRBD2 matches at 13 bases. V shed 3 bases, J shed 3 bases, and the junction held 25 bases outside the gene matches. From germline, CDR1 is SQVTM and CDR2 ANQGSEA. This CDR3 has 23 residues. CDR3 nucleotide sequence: TGCAGCGTTGACTGGAGTTTTTTGAGGACTAGCGGGAGATGGGGTTTATACACCGGGGAGCTGTTTTTT. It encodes CSVDWSFLRTSGRWGLYTGELFF.

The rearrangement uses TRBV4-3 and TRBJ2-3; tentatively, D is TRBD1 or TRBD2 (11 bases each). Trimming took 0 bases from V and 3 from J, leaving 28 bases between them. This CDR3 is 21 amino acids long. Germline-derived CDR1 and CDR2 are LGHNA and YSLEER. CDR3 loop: CASSQEGGQGALAGVTDTQYF. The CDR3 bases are TGCGCCAGCAGCCAAGAAGGAGGACAGGGGGCACTAGCGGGAGTTACAGATACGCAGTATTTT.

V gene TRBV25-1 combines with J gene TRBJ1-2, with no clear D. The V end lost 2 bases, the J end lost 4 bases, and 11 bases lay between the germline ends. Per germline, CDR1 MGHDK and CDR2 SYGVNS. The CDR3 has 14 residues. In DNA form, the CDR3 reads TGTGCCAGCAGTGAAGAACAGAGGAGCTATGGCTACACCTTC. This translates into CASSEEQRSYGYTF.

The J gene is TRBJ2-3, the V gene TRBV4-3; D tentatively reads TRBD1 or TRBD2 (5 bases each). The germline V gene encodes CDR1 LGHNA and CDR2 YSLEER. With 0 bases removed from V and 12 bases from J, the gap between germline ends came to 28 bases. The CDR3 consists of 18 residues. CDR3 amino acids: CASSQDSGRALAQILQYF. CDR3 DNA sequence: TGCGCCAGCAGCCAAGACTCGGGGCGGGCCCTAGCACAGATACTCCAGTATTTT.